This is a list of T cell receptor beta chains from one sample in a study of T cell changes during pregnancy in multiple sclerosis. Sequenced by immunoSEQ multiplex PCR; TCRdb stores in-frame clones only, minus some. The data contain some 70,000 clones, 90% of them singletons. Source: peripheral blood, taken in the third trimester of pregnancy. The receptors here all came from a female donor with multiple sclerosis, enrolled in a pregnancy study. Both conserved end residues are part of each CDR3. D genes are given only for firm matches. Some rows mark clone size as missing; the rest say once, few, many or name a class of expanded clone.

V	J	D	size	CDR3	DNA
TRBV30	TRBJ1-3	TRBD1	-	CACGGQGGGNTIYF	TGTGCCTGTGGGGGACAGGGGGGAGGAAACACCATATATTTT
TRBV10-1	TRBJ2-3	TRBD1	-	CASSTGDVMDTQYF	TGCGCCAGCAGTACAGGGGACGTCATGGATACGCAGTATTTT
TRBV7-2	TRBJ1-1	-	few	CASSSVATGPAFF	TGTGCCAGCAGCTCGGTTGCAACAGGACCAGCTTTCTTT
TRBV10-2	TRBJ2-5	TRBD2	-	CATSSGLGAQYF	TGCGCCACCTCTAGCGGGCTAGGGGCCCAGTACTTC
TRBV5-7	TRBJ2-3	TRBD2	-	CASSSEVPGLAGAMQYF	TGTGCCAGCAGCTCCGAAGTCCCGGGACTAGCGGGGGCGATGCAGTATTTT
TRBV7-2	TRBJ1-2	-	few	CATISLSADYGYTF	TGTGCCACTATAAGCCTGAGCGCCGACTATGGCTACACCTTC
TRBV2	TRBJ1-1	-	-	CASSREENTEAFF	TGTGCCAGCAGTCGGGAGGAGAACACTGAAGCTTTCTTT
TRBV5-1	TRBJ2-7	-	-	CASRRDSLRYEQYF	TGCGCCAGCAGGCGGGACAGCTTGAGGTACGAGCAGTACTTC
TRBV10-3	TRBJ2-3	-	-	CAISDGGASGDTQYF	TGTGCCATCAGTGACGGTGGGGCCAGTGGAGATACGCAGTATTTT
TRBV10-3	TRBJ2-3	TRBD2	-	CAMSGAATSSSTDTQYF	TGTGCCATGAGCGGGGCCGCAACCTCCTCTAGCACAGATACGCAGTATTTT
TRBV6-1	TRBJ2-3	-	-	CASSEGLASGTDTQYF	TGTGCCAGCAGTGAAGGCTTGGCTAGCGGCACAGATACGCAGTATTTT
TRBV18	TRBJ1-1	-	-	CASSPSRGNTEAFF	TGTGCCAGCTCACCTTCTCGGGGGAACACTGAAGCTTTCTTT
TRBV19	TRBJ1-6	-	few	CASSNLNGSPLHF	TGTGCCAGTAGTAACCTCAACGGTTCACCCCTCCACTTT
TRBV18	TRBJ1-2	-	-	CASSQPTGDGYTF	TGTGCCAGCTCACAACCCACAGGAGATGGCTACACCTTC
TRBV5-1	TRBJ2-7	-	few	CASSSQGLDEQYF	TGCGCCAGCAGCTCACAGGGTTTGGACGAGCAGTACTTC
TRBV5-1	TRBJ2-3	TRBD2	-	CASSAGTSVVDTQYF	TGCGCCAGCAGCGCCGGGACTAGCGTCGTGGATACGCAGTATTTT
TRBV29-1	TRBJ2-3	-	-	CSVPQIGASTDTQYF	TGCAGCGTCCCTCAAATAGGGGCTAGCACAGATACGCAGTATTTT
TRBV5-8	TRBJ1-2	TRBD1	-	CASSYWTGVNYGYTF	TGTGCCAGCAGTTACTGGACAGGGGTCAACTATGGCTACACCTTC
TRBV21-1	TRBJ2-7	-	-	CASSKALRTSGSPPARFYEQYF	TGTGCCAGCAGCAAAGCGCTTCGGACTAGCGGGTCTCCACCCGCGCGATTCTACGAGCAGTACTTC
TRBV6-5	TRBJ2-3	TRBD1	-	CASSYQGGNADTQYF	TGTGCCAGCAGTTACCAAGGGGGCAATGCAGATACGCAGTATTTT
TRBV27	TRBJ2-1	TRBD2	-	CASSPLAGRPPSEQFF	TGTGCCAGCAGTCCGTTAGCGGGCCGCCCCCCCTCTGAGCAGTTCTTC
TRBV7-7	TRBJ2-3	TRBD2	-	CASSLTSGDGTDTQYF	TGTGCCAGCAGCCTGACTAGCGGGGATGGGACAGATACGCAGTATTTT
TRBV7-2	TRBJ2-3	-	-	CASSLTDYTDTQYF	TGTGCCAGCAGCTTGACGGACTACACAGATACGCAGTATTTT
TRBV27	TRBJ2-7	-	-	CASSFGQTYEQYF	TGTGCCAGCAGTTTCGGACAAACCTACGAGCAGTACTTC
TRBV19	TRBJ1-6	TRBD1	-	CASSTEPGQGLGRTYNSPLHF	TGTGCCAGTAGTACCGAACCGGGACAGGGGTTAGGTAGGACCTATAATTCACCCCTCCACTTT
TRBV7-2	TRBJ2-4	TRBD2	-	CASSLLAGGVKNIQYF	TGTGCCAGCAGCTTACTAGCGGGGGGAGTCAAAAACATTCAGTACTTC
TRBV5-6	TRBJ2-1	TRBD1	-	CASSLVERTGNYNEQFF	TGTGCCAGCAGCCTCGTTGAGAGGACAGGGAACTACAATGAGCAGTTCTTC
TRBV14	TRBJ1-5	-	-	CASRKSRYSNQPQHF	TGTGCCAGCAGGAAATCGAGATATAGCAATCAGCCCCAGCATTTT
TRBV28	TRBJ2-1	-	-	CASSDPLTGRIVLGYNEQFF	TGTGCCAGCAGTGACCCCCTGACAGGGAGGATAGTATTGGGTTACAATGAGCAGTTCTTC
TRBV7-9	TRBJ1-4	TRBD1	once	CASSDDRVREKLFF	TGTGCCAGCAGTGACGACAGGGTCAGAGAAAAACTGTTTTTT
TRBV7-2	TRBJ1-6	-	-	CASSLDRDSPLHF	TGTGCCAGCAGCTTAGACAGGGACTCACCCCTCCACTTT
TRBV7-3	TRBJ2-2	TRBD1	-	CASSLRPQGEAGELFF	TGTGCCAGCAGCTTAAGGCCACAGGGGGAGGCCGGGGAGCTGTTTTTT
TRBV6-5	TRBJ1-5	TRBD1	-	CASSSTGANQPQHF	TGTGCCAGCAGTTCGACAGGGGCCAATCAGCCCCAGCATTTT
TRBV27	TRBJ2-6	-	-	CASSLVPPYSGANVLTF	TGTGCCAGCAGTTTAGTACCACCCTACTCTGGGGCCAACGTCCTGACTTTC
TRBV7-2	TRBJ2-1	-	-	CASSLGGGALYNEQFF	TGTGCCAGCAGCTTAGGAGGGGGTGCCCTCTACAATGAGCAGTTCTTC
TRBV6-5	TRBJ1-3	-	-	CASSYSPGAGNTIYF	TGTGCCAGCAGTTACTCGCCAGGGGCTGGAAACACCATATATTTT
TRBV11-2	TRBJ2-7	-	few	CASSLERGGALLSYEQYF	TGTGCCAGCAGCTTAGAAAGGGGGGGGGCTTTACTCTCCTACGAGCAGTACTTC
TRBV5-5	TRBJ1-1	-	-	CASSRGEATEAFF	TGTGCCAGCAGTCGGGGTGAGGCCACTGAAGCTTTCTTT
TRBV6-1	TRBJ1-1	-	-	CASSEGRGNRAEAFF	TGTGCCAGCAGTGAAGGGAGGGGAAATCGCGCTGAAGCTTTCTTT
TRBV4-3	TRBJ2-6	-	-	CASSQAADSVSGANVLTF	TGCGCCAGCAGCCAAGCCGCCGATTCGGTTTCTGGGGCCAACGTCCTGACTTTC
TRBV6-1	TRBJ2-7	-	-	CASSETGGGGAYEQYF	TGTGCCAGCAGTGAAACCGGGGGAGGGGGGGCCTACGAGCAGTACTTC
TRBV28	TRBJ1-1	-	-	CASSGGGWTEAFF	TGTGCCAGCAGCGGCGGAGGGTGGACTGAAGCTTTCTTT
TRBV7-2	TRBJ2-3	TRBD2	-	CASRGLAGGTDTQYF	TGTGCCAGCAGGGGACTAGCAGGGGGCACAGATACGCAGTATTTT